Listed below are T cell receptor beta chains from one sample, sequenced in a study of T-cell reconstitution after alpha-beta-depleted transplantation in children. TCRdb analysed the PCR reads with MiXCR anew, one entry per CDR3 protein. The sample has 700,000 to 950,000 distinct CDR3 sequences; around 17% are singletons. Sequences were derived from PBMCs, mostly from graft donor cells, sampled 360 days after TCRalphabeta/CD19-depleted stem cell transplant. The receptors derive from a male patient younger than 18 who had a stem cell transplant for acute lymphoblastic leukemia, so the T cells may come from the graft donor. Each CDR3 is given with its conserved first and last residue. The D gene is left open where the match is weak. Only some rows state a clone size, as once, few, many or a class for expanded clones.

abundance	j_gene	d_gene	v_gene	len	CDR3nt	CDR3aa
many	TRBJ2-2	.	TRBV6-5	12	TGTGCCAGCAGCCGAACCACCGGGGAGCTGTTTTTT	CASSRTTGELFF
.	TRBJ2-1	.	TRBV12-3/TRBV12-4	12	TGTGCCAGCACCCTTACCCACAATGAGCAGTTCTTC	CASTLTHNEQFF
many	TRBJ2-2	TRBD2	TRBV6-2/TRBV6-3	16	TGTGCCAGCAGTTTGTCGGCGACTAGCGTCACCGGGGAGCTGTTTTTT	CASSLSATSVTGELFF
.	TRBJ1-2	.	TRBV7-8	11	TGTGCCAGCAGCTTCTCTGGAGGCTACACCTTC	CASSFSGGYTF
few	TRBJ2-7	TRBD2	TRBV4-1	15	TGCGCCAGCAGCCAAGTCCTAGCGGATCCCTACGAGCAGTACTTC	CASSQVLADPYEQYF
many	TRBJ2-7	TRBD2	TRBV5-1	16	TGCGCCAGCAGCTTGCTATTCGCGGGAGTACGTCGGGAGCAGTACTTC	CASSLLFAGVRREQYF
few	TRBJ1-3	TRBD1	TRBV5-1	16	TGCGCCAGCAGCTTGGGGGCGCAGGGGGCTGGAAACACCATATATTTT	CASSLGAQGAGNTIYF
few	TRBJ1-4	TRBD1	TRBV5-1	14	TGCGCCAGCAGCTTAGGAGGGGGCAAGGAAAAACTGTTTTTT	CASSLGGGKEKLFF
few	TRBJ2-2	TRBD2	TRBV7-3	13	TGTGCCAGCAGTCCTAGCGGGAGAAGGGAGCTGTTTTTT	CASSPSGRRELFF
many	TRBJ2-3	.	TRBV29-1	11	TGCAGCGTTGCTGAGGCGGGTACGCAGTATTTT	CSVAEAGTQYF
many	TRBJ2-3	.	TRBV12-3/TRBV12-4	14	TGTGCCAGCAGGGACAGAACTAGCACAGATACGCAGTATTTT	CASRDRTSTDTQYF
.	TRBJ2-3	TRBD1	TRBV30	14	TGTGCCTCCGACCGGGACAGTCGCACAGATACGCAGTATTTT	CASDRDSRTDTQYF
many	TRBJ2-4	.	TRBV6-5	15	TGTGCCAGCAGTTGGACCGGGGGTTGGGAAAACATTCAGTACTTC	CASSWTGGWENIQYF
few	TRBJ2-5	.	TRBV12-5	15	TGTGCTAGTGGTTTCGGCGGGCGGGGGCGGGAGACCCAGTACTTC	CASGFGGRGRETQYF
.	TRBJ2-3	.	TRBV19	16	TGTGCCAGTAGTGTTCAACTTCATATTGGAGCAGATACGCAGTATTTT	CASSVQLHIGADTQYF
.	TRBJ2-5	.	TRBV12-3/TRBV12-4	11	TGTGCCAGCAGGGTCGGGGAGACCCAGTACTTC	CASRVGETQYF
.	TRBJ2-7	.	TRBV7-3	13	TGTGCCAGCAGCTCGCCCGGGAGTTTCTCGCAGTACTTC	CASSSPGSFSQYF
.	TRBJ2-1	.	TRBV5-1	16	TGCGCCAGCAGCTTGGTAGCCAGCGGAACTAACAATGAGCAGTTCTTC	CASSLVASGTNNEQFF
.	TRBJ1-3	.	TRBV4-1	15	TGCGCCAGCACCTTTGGCCTCCACGCTGGAAACACCATATATTTT	CASTFGLHAGNTIYF
.	TRBJ2-5	.	TRBV18	18	TGTGCCAGCTCACCACCGTTCGTATCTCCGGGAAACAGAGAGACCCAGTACTTC	CASSPPFVSPGNRETQYF
.	TRBJ2-3	.	TRBV5-6	12	TGTGCCAGCAGCTGGTACACAGATACGCAGTATTTT	CASSWYTDTQYF
.	TRBJ2-1	.	TRBV4-2	15	TGTGCCAGCAGCCAAGGGACTGGCCTATACAATGAGCAGTTCTTC	CASSQGTGLYNEQFF
.	TRBJ2-3	TRBD2	TRBV9	16	TGTGCCAGCTCCTTACTCAGCGGGAGCCGCACAGATACGCAGTATTTT	CASSLLSGSRTDTQYF
many	TRBJ2-3	.	TRBV29-1	15	TGCAGCGCCCCCCGGGACATGGCTAGCACAGATACGCAGTATTTT	CSAPRDMASTDTQYF
many	TRBJ2-3	TRBD2	TRBV11-2	18	TGTGCCAGCAGGGCTACCTGGGTGGCTAGCGGGAGCTCAGATACGCAGTATTTT	CASRATWVASGSSDTQYF
many	TRBJ2-4	.	TRBV21-1	14	TGTGCCGCACGGACCCATCGAGCCAAAAACATTCAGTACTTC	CAARTHRAKNIQYF
.	TRBJ2-1	.	TRBV25-1	13	TGTGCCAGCAGAACCGGGACCTTCAATGAGCAGTTCTTC	CASRTGTFNEQFF
.	TRBJ2-5	.	TRBV11-2	15	TGTGCCAGCAGCTCCTCCCACCTGGGGCAAGAGACCCAGTACTTC	CASSSSHLGQETQYF
few	TRBJ2-5	.	TRBV21-1	15	TGTGCCAGCAGCAAAGTCCAGGGAGAGAGGGAGACCCAGTACTTC	CASSKVQGERETQYF
many	TRBJ1-2	TRBD1	TRBV29-1	15	TGCAGCGTCGCGGGACAGGCGGCTGCTAACTATGGCTACACCTTC	CSVAGQAAANYGYTF
many	TRBJ1-2	.	TRBV7-8	14	TGTGCCAGCAGCTTAGCGCCCAGGAACTATGGCTACACCTTC	CASSLAPRNYGYTF
few	TRBJ1-6	TRBD1	TRBV13	15	TGTGCCAGCAGCTCCGTTGACAGGGTGAATTCACCCCTCCACTTT	CASSSVDRVNSPLHF
few	TRBJ2-2	.	TRBV2	14	TGTGCCTCCCGACTAGTTCTGGCCTCCGGGGAGCTGTTTTTT	CASRLVLASGELFF
.	TRBJ2-1	.	TRBV9	14	TGTGCCAGCAGCACTCGGGGCCTCGACAATGAGCAGTTCTTC	CASSTRGLDNEQFF
few	TRBJ2-7	.	TRBV12-3/TRBV12-4	18	TGTGCCAGCAGTTTCAAGGCGCGTGGTCTAGCGTCCTCCTACGAGCAGTACTTC	CASSFKARGLASSYEQYF
many	TRBJ1-1	.	TRBV6-5	14	TGTGCCAGCAGTTATTCTAGGTGGAACACTGAAGCTTTCTTT	CASSYSRWNTEAFF
few	TRBJ2-1	TRBD1	TRBV11-2	15	TGTGCCAGCAGACAGGGACAGGGTCATATAAATGAGCAGTTCTTC	CASRQGQGHINEQFF
.	TRBJ2-1	.	TRBV9	15	TGTGCCAGCAGCGTAGTAGACGGGTTCTACAATGAGCAGTTCTTC	CASSVVDGFYNEQFF
many	TRBJ2-1	TRBD2	TRBV5-1	17	TGCGCCAGCAGCCCCCCGGGACTAGCGGGAGGTCTAAATGAGCAGTTCTTC	CASSPPGLAGGLNEQFF
many	TRBJ2-5	TRBD2	TRBV7-3	15	TGTGCCAGCAGCTCCTGGGGACTAGCGGGAGAGACCCAGTACTTC	CASSSWGLAGETQYF
.	TRBJ2-3	.	TRBV25-1	14	TGTGCCAGCACCCCTAACCAGATGTCAGATACGCAGTATTTT	CASTPNQMSDTQYF
few	TRBJ1-1	.	TRBV12-3/TRBV12-4	12	TGTGCCAGCAGTTATATGGCGACTGAAGCTTTCTTT	CASSYMATEAFF
.	TRBJ2-7	TRBD2	TRBV9	15	TGTGCCAGCAGCGTAGGGGGGGGATCTACCTACGAGCAGTACTTC	CASSVGGGSTYEQYF
few	TRBJ2-1	.	TRBV29-1	17	TGCAGCGTTCCTCATGCCCAATACAGACTCGCGTACAATGAGCAGTTCTTC	CSVPHAQYRLAYNEQFF
.	TRBJ1-3	TRBD1	TRBV10-3	17	TGTGCCATCAAGACGGGACAGACGCCCGAATCTGGAAACACCATATATTTT	CAIKTGQTPESGNTIYF
.	TRBJ2-1	.	TRBV11-1	18	TGTGCCAGCAGCTTAGACCCTAATGAAGTTAAGTCCTACAATGAGCAGTTCTTC	CASSLDPNEVKSYNEQFF
.	TRBJ2-7	.	TRBV6-5	16	TGTGCCAGCAGTTCCTGGGACGGGATGAGCTCCTACGAGCAGTACTTC	CASSSWDGMSSYEQYF
many	TRBJ2-5	TRBD1	TRBV11-2	14	TGTGCCAGCAGCGCTGGACAGGGGATTCAGACCCAGTACTTC	CASSAGQGIQTQYF
.	TRBJ2-7	TRBD1	TRBV4-1	15	TGCGCCAGCACCCCTGGACAGGGGGCCTCCTACGAGCAGTACTTC	CASTPGQGASYEQYF
.	TRBJ2-5	.	TRBV25-1	15	TGTGCCAGCAGCCCTTACGGCAGGTCGGGCGAGACCCAGTACTTC	CASSPYGRSGETQYF
.	TRBJ1-5	.	TRBV11-2	15	TGTGCCAGCAGCACCTCGAGAAGCAGCAATCAGCCCCAGCATTTT	CASSTSRSSNQPQHF
.	TRBJ2-3	.	TRBV24-1	15	TGTGCCACCAGTGAGGGGGCAGGGTGGGTAGATACGCAGTATTTT	CATSEGAGWVDTQYF
.	TRBJ2-1	TRBD2	TRBV6-1	14	TGTGCCAGCAGCGGACTAGCGGTACCCAATGAGCAGTTCTTC	CASSGLAVPNEQFF
few	TRBJ2-1	TRBD2	TRBV29-1	16	TGCAGCGTTGAATCCTTAGCGGGAGGGCCTTACAATGAGCAGTTCTTC	CSVESLAGGPYNEQFF
.	TRBJ2-1	TRBD2	TRBV6-2/TRBV6-3	21	TGTGCCAGCAGTCCATTGCTGGGACTAGCGGGAGGGTTAGACTCCTACAATGAGCAGTTCTTC	CASSPLLGLAGGLDSYNEQFF
.	TRBJ1-5	.	TRBV4-1	16	TGCGCCAGCAGCCAATCGACAGTATACGACAATCAGCCCCAGCATTTT	CASSQSTVYDNQPQHF
.	TRBJ2-7	.	TRBV5-4	14	TGTGCCAGCAGCTTGCTGGGGGCGCAATACGAGCAGTACTTC	CASSLLGAQYEQYF
.	TRBJ2-1	.	TRBV21-1	18	TGTGCCAGCAGCAAAGAGCATTTTGAGGCTAGCAGTTTCGATGAGCAGTTCTTC	CASSKEHFEASSFDEQFF